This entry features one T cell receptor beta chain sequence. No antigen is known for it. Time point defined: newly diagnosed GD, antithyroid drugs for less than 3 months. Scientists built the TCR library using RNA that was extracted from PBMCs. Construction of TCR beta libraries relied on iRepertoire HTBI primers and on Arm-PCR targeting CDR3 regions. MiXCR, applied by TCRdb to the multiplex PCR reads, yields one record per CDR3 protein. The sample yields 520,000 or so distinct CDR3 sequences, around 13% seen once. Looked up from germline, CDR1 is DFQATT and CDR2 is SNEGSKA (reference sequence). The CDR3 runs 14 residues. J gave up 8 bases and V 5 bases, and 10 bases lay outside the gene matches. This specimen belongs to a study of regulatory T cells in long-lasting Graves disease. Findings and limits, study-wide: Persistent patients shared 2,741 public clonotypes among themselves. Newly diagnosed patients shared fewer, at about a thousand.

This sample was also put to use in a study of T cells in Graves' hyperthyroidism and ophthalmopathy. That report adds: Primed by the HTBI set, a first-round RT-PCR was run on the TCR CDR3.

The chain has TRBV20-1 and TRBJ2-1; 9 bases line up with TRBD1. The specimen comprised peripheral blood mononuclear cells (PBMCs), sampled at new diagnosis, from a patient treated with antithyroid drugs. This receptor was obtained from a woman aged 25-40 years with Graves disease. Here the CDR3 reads CSALTGGERDEQFF. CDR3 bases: TGCAGTGCTCTTACAGGGGGCGAACGGGATGAGCAGTTCTTC.